This T cell receptor (beta chain) appears in the sequencing data of a study of vaccination and CD4 T cells after COVID-19. As for the study in general: Two-dose vaccination with either BNT162b2 or mRNA-1273 was given to participants. Spike peptides, overlapping and drawn from SARS-CoV-2, HCoV-NL63, HCoV-OC43 and HCoV-229E, were used to stimulate cells. Cultures acting as controls obtained a CEFX pool, an HIV-1 Nef pool, or no peptide.

The treatment was: roughly 11-day PBMC culture with coronavirus spike peptide pools or control peptides (ViraFEST assay). Trimming took 0 bases from V and 14 from J; bases not matched to a gene: 14. The CDR3 is made up of 15 amino acids. Germline values: CDR1 ENHRY, CDR2 SYGVKD. Cultured CD4+ T-cell DNA underwent Oncomine TCR Beta short-read sequencing. TCRdb redid the calling of the PCR reads with MiXCR, one entry per CDR3 protein. Of about 13,000 distinct CDR3 sequences in the sample, about 45% are singletons; the top ten hold 13%. With regard to this clonotype: Its antigen is not identified.

This rearrangement joins TRBV10-3 to TRBJ2-3, with TRBD1 matching over 7 bases. This receptor was obtained from a human donor who had recovered from COVID-19. Sequencing was performed on CD4+ T cells from blood, cultured in vitro. The CDR3 loop is CAISESRDSGQTRYF. The CDR3 DNA follows: TGTGCCATCAGTGAGTCGAGGGATTCGGGACAGACTCGGTATTTT.